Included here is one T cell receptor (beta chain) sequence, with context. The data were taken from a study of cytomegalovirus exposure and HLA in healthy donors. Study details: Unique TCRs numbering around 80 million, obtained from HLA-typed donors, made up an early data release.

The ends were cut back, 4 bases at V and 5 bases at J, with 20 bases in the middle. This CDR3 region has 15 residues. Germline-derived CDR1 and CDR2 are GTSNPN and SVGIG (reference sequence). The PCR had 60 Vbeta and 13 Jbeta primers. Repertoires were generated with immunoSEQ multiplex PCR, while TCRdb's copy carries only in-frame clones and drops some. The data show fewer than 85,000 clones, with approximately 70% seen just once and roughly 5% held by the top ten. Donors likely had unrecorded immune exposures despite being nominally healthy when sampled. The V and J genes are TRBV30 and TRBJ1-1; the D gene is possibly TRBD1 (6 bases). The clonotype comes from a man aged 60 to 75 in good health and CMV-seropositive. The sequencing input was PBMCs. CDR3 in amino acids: CAWTPPDSSGTEAFF. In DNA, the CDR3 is TGTGCCTGGACTCCTCCGGACAGTTCGGGTACTGAAGCTTTCTTT.